The 19 T cell receptor beta chains presented below share a single source sample, sequenced in a study of cytomegalovirus exposure and HLA in healthy donors. PCR employed 60 Vbeta and 13 Jbeta primers. Sequencing was performed with immunoSEQ multiplex PCR; in TCRdb, only in-frame clones are kept and a portion is missing. This table holds about 67,000 clones, around 67% found once. Sequencing was performed on PBMCs. These receptors all come from a woman in her 30s in good health and CMV-seronegative.

This clone was found once. J is TRBJ1-1 and V is TRBV11-3; D is uncertain. Deletions cut 1 base from V and 0 bases from J, with 9 bases between. From germline, CDR1 is SGHNT and CDR2 YENEEA. The CDR3 is 15 amino acids. The CDR3 bases are TGTGCCAGCAGCTTAGGGCAAGGAGTGAACACTGAAGCTTTCTTT. It is translated as CASSLGQGVNTEAFF. Full variable domain (remainder filled in from reference TRBV11-3 and TRBJ1-1): EAGVVQSPRYKIIEKKQPVAFWCNPISGHNTLYWYLQNLGQGPELLIRYENEEAVDDSQLPKDRFSAERLKGVDSTLKIQPAELGDSAVYLCASSLGQGVNTEAFFGQGTRLTVV.

The chain links TRBV19 to TRBJ2-7; a possible D gene is TRBD1 (6 bases). This CDR3 region has 14 residues. V lost 5 bases, J lost 4 bases, and 15 bases lay in between. Looked up from germline, CDR1 is LNHDA and CDR2 is SQIVND (reference sequence). CDR3 DNA: TGTGCCAGTAGTGTAGCCCTACAGGGATACGAGCAGTACTTC. Its translation is CASSVALQGYEQYF.

The V gene is TRBV2, the J gene TRBJ2-2; 7 nucleotides match TRBD2. J lost 2 bases, V lost 7 bases, and 13 bases had no gene match. The germline CDR1 and CDR2 sequences are SNHLY and FYNNEI. The CDR3 contains 17 residues. The CDR3 is CASKIALGGVNTGELFF. Here the CDR3 DNA reads TGTGCCAGCAAGATAGCTCTGGGGGGGGTAAACACCGGGGAGCTGTTTTTT.

The chain has TRBV11-3 and TRBJ2-3, with 11 bases fitting TRBD2. From germline, CDR1 is SGHNT and CDR2 YENEEA. V lost 5 bases to trimming and J lost 5 bases; unmatched junction nucleotides: 6. The CDR3 contains 15 residues. The CDR3 loop reads CASSTSGGLRDTQYF. The CDR3 DNA sequence: TGTGCCAGCAGCACTAGCGGGGGTTTACGAGATACGCAGTATTTT.

This clone was counted only a few times. As DNA, the CDR3 is TGTGCCAGCAGTTTATCAGGAAAGGGGACTTCCGGGACCCAGTACTTC. Its protein is CASSLSGKGTSGTQYF. This chain connects TRBV28 to TRBJ2-5, with D perhaps TRBD2 (6 bases). This CDR3 has 16 residues. Germline lookup yields CDR1 MDHEN and CDR2 SYDVKM. Deletions cut 1 base from V and 7 bases from J, with 19 bases between.

The V gene is TRBV5-6, the J gene TRBJ2-2, with 7 positions matching TRBD2. The germline gives CDR1 SGHDT, CDR2 YYEEEE. The CDR3 has 19 residues. Trimming at V came to 2 bases and at J to 7 bases, leaving 20 bases not matched to a gene. In nucleotides, the CDR3 is TGTGCCAGCAGCTTAGCCCGGGACTACCTAACGGGTAACGGCGGGGAGCTGTTTTTT. Translation: CASSLARDYLTGNGGELFF.

The chain has TRBV6-5 and TRBJ1-1; D remains unclear. Germline V gene data show CDR1 as MNHEY and CDR2 as SVGAGI. The germline V and J ends were trimmed by 7 bases and 6 bases, with 18 bases remaining between them. CDR3 length: 14 amino acids. The CDR3, as DNA: TGTGCCAGCACGGTGTCGGGTATCCGCGCTGAAGCTTTCTTT. Protein product: CASTVSGIRAEAFF.

This clone was seen only a few times. The V and J genes are TRBV7-8 and TRBJ2-7; 9 bases align to TRBD1. V dropped 6 bases and J dropped 6; count of bases not matched to a gene: 9. CDR3 size: 14 residues. Germline assignment: CDR1 SGHVS and CDR2 FQNEAQ. The CDR3 coding sequence is TGTGCCAGCAGGGGGGGGACAGGGTCCCGCGAGCAGTACTTC. This gives the protein CASRGGTGSREQYF.

The chain uses TRBV6-5 and TRBJ1-5; D not certain. The V and J ends lost 2 bases and 0 bases respectively, with 11 bases between them. Germline V lookup: CDR1 MNHEY, CDR2 SVGAGI. The CDR3 sequence is 16 residues long. This CDR3 reads CASSYRADYSNQPQHF. CDR3 nucleotide sequence: TGTGCCAGCAGTTACCGGGCCGACTATAGCAATCAGCCCCAGCATTTT.

V usage is TRBV6-5 and J usage is TRBJ1-2; 7 bases align to TRBD1. V lost 6 bases to trimming and J lost 0 bases; unmatched junction nucleotides: 4. The CDR3 totals 14 residues. Germline V gene data show CDR1 as MNHEY and CDR2 as SVGAGI. DNA of the CDR3: TGTGCCAGCAGCACTGACAGGGCTAACTATGGCTACACCTTC. Protein: CASSTDRANYGYTF.

The V call is TRBV11-3, the J call TRBJ2-5, with 8 bases aligning to TRBD1. V shed 6 bases, J shed 4 bases, and the junction held 4 bases outside the gene matches. Germline values: CDR1 SGHNT, CDR2 YENEEA. The CDR3 contains 13 residues. This CDR3 reads CASRDRAGETQYF. In DNA form, the CDR3 reads TGTGCCAGCAGGGACAGGGCTGGAGAGACCCAGTACTTC.

This clone was observed a handful of times. Other nucleotide sequences in the sample specify the same CDR3. The chain has TRBV4-1 and TRBJ2-5, with 10 bases lining up with TRBD2. Germline lookup yields CDR1 MGHRA and CDR2 YSYEKL. Losses at the gene ends were 1 base for V and 1 base for J; bases not matched to a gene: 0. The CDR3 totals 15 residues. CDR3 sequence reads: CASSQGTSGQETQYF. The CDR3 DNA reads TGCGCCAGCAGCCAAGGGACTAGCGGCCAAGAGACCCAGTACTTC.

The chain uses TRBV6-1 and TRBJ1-2; weak D call: TRBD1 (5 bases). Germline CDR1 and CDR2: MNHNS and SASEGT. V lost 0 bases, J lost 4 bases, and 15 bases lay in between. The CDR3 has 16 amino acids. The CDR3 loop reads CASSEAQGTAGYGYTF. As DNA, the CDR3 is TGTGCCAGCAGTGAAGCCCAGGGAACCGCTGGCTATGGCTACACCTTC.

The chain has TRBV4-1 and TRBJ2-7; tentatively, D is TRBD1 (5 bases). Germline V gene lookup returns CDR1 MGHRA and CDR2 YSYEKL. This CDR3 is built from 15 residues. V was clipped by 1 base and J by 2 bases, with 12 bases between them. CDR3 amino acids: CASSQGQGGTYEQYF. The CDR3 nucleotides read TGCGCCAGCAGCCAAGGGCAGGGTGGGACCTACGAGCAGTACTTC.

The chain combines TRBV5-1 with TRBJ2-5; 7 nucleotides align to TRBD1. The J call is in doubt because the DNA end fits TRBJ2-7 better. The CDR3 length is 17 residues. Germline CDR1 reads SGHRS; CDR2 reads YFSETQ. The CDR3 nucleotides are TGCGCCAGCAGCTTGGCCCCTACAGGGGTCGGCTCCTACGAGCAGTACTTC. This gives the protein CASSLAPTGVGSYEQYF.

The chain links TRBV2 to TRBJ2-2; 9 nucleotides agree with TRBD2. The CDR3 has 15 amino acids. CDR1 and CDR2 (germline): SNHLY, FYNNEI. With V trimmed by 6 bases and J by 6 bases, 8 bases remained unmatched. The CDR3 reads CASSRRGGSSGELFF. The CDR3 nucleotides read TGTGCCAGCAGCCGGCGGGGGGGCAGTTCCGGGGAGCTGTTTTTT.

The J gene is TRBJ1-6, the V gene TRBV9; weak D call: TRBD1 (6 bases). V lost 2 bases, J lost 0 bases, and 9 bases lay in between. Germline V lookup: CDR1 SGDLS, CDR2 YYNGEE. The CDR3 loop spans 16 amino acids. The CDR3 DNA is TGTGCCAGCAGCGTTGGACAGAGCTCCTATAATTCACCCCTCCACTTT. As protein: CASSVGQSSYNSPLHF.

V usage is TRBV9 and J usage is TRBJ2-3, with TRBD1 matching over 7 bases. Germline-derived CDR1 and CDR2 are SGDLS and YYNGEE. The CDR3 has 14 amino acids. The V and J ends lost 6 bases and 2 bases, in that order; junction bases with no gene match: 6. CDR3 amino acids: CASTVGQDTDTQYF. CDR3 bases: TGTGCCAGCACGGTCGGACAGGACACAGATACGCAGTATTTT.

This rearrangement joins TRBV30 to TRBJ1-3, with D perhaps TRBD1 (5 bases). This CDR3 has 15 amino acids. The germline V gene has CDR1 GTSNPN and CDR2 SVGIG (reference sequence). The V gene lost 7 bases and the J gene lost 3 bases, with 19 bases spanning the gap. CDR3 loop: CAFSPSGVVGNTIYF. The CDR3 bases are TGTGCCTTCTCTCCATCGGGGGTTGTTGGAAACACCATATATTTT.